The TCR beta chain under discussion was sequenced for a study of shared clonotypes between healthy human individuals. Study-wide results and limits: Around 5% was the fraction of naive CD4 clonotypes found shared across several donors.

Comments on this clone: The antigen is undetermined.

This CDR3 region has 15 residues. J was trimmed by 9 bases and V by 0 bases; bases with no gene match: 7. CDR1 GTSNPN and CDR2 SVGIG come from the germline V gene (reference sequence). Sequencing used immunoSEQ multiplex PCR; TCRdb keeps in-frame clones, though not all of them. Among about 1 million clones listed, roughly 75% were seen once. This chain uses TRBV30 with TRBJ1-6; TRBD1 matches at 8 bases. The clonotype originates from a man between 18 and 29 years old in good health. Sequenced: memory CD4+ T cells sorted from blood. Subset meaning: CD45RA-negative fraction. CDR3 sequence: CAWSVGQENGSPLHF. CDR3 sequence (DNA): TGTGCCTGGAGTGTGGGACAGGAAAACGGTTCACCCCTCCACTTT.